Below, 11 T cell receptor beta chains from the same sample are listed, as sequenced in a study of tumor-infiltrating lymphocytes in primary liver carcinoma. cDNA specific to TCR beta was made from 500 ng of total RNA, with a constant-region primer employed for priming. Amplification in three nested multiplex PCR rounds with slightly modified ARM-PCR gave rise to TCR beta libraries. Both of the initial two PCR rounds ran for about 9 cycles and employed TRBV1-TRBV30 forward primers alongside a C-beta reverse primer. In TCRdb, the multiplex PCR reads were re-called with MiXCR into one record per CDR3 protein. The sample has 150,000 to 200,000 distinct CDR3 sequences, around four fifths seen once; the top ten hold around 18%. The roughly 17-31 mg bulk tissue piece was not sorted before simultaneous RNA and DNA extraction. The sequenced sample consisted of tumor tissue from primary liver carcinoma. Every receptor here comes from a man aged 40-49 years with primary liver carcinoma and hepatitis B virus infection.

The chain couples TRBV14 to TRBJ2-6, with D perhaps TRBD2 (5 bases). The CDR3 contains 19 residues. The germline gives CDR1 SGHDN, CDR2 FVKESK. Deletions cut 4 bases from V and 0 bases from J, with 19 bases between. The CDR3 sequence: CASSPRWTVLPSGANVLTF. CDR3 DNA: TGTGCCAGCAGCCCACGATGGACTGTGCTCCCCTCTGGGGCCAACGTCCTGACTTTC.

Details on this clonotype: One junction end disagrees with the germline gene, perhaps due to a read error. The rearrangement uses TRBV11-2 and TRBJ2-7, with 9 positions matching TRBD1. CDR3 size: 15 residues. Looked up from germline, CDR1 is SGHAT and CDR2 is FQNNGV. Here the CDR3 reads CVSILRWTGENEQYF. CDR3 coding DNA: TGTGTCAGCATCTTACGATGGACAGGGGAAAATGAGCAGTATTTC. Full variable domain (outside the CDR3, taken from reference TRBV11-2 and TRBJ2-7): EAGVAQSPRYKIIEKRQSVAFWCNPISGHATLYWYQQILGQGPKLLIQFQNNGVVDDSQLPKDRFSAERLKGVDSTLKIQPAKLEDSAVYLCVSILRWTGENEQYFGPGTRLTVT.

Comment on this clonotype: Relative to the germline gene, one junction end is altered; a read error may explain this. The chain combines TRBV29-1 with TRBJ2-3; D possibly uses TRBD1 or TRBD2 (5 bases each). The CDR3 is 14 residues long. Per the germline V gene, CDR1 is SQVTM and CDR2 is ANQGSEA. The CDR3 reads CSVQQGTPTDMQYF. Written as DNA, the CDR3 is TGCAGCGTTCAACAAGGGACCCCCACAGATATGCAGTATTTT.

Comment on this clonotype: It is likely a read error, because the conserved phenylalanine at the end of the CDR3 is missing. This chain joins TRBV11-1 and TRBJ2-4, with TRBD2 matching over 10 bases. Germline V lookup: CDR1 SGHAT, CDR2 FQDESV (reference sequence). V gave up 6 bases and J gave up 13 bases; unmatched junction bases: 21. The CDR3 sequence is 17 residues long. The CDR3 loop reads CASSFPGTSVTKNIQYL. In nucleotides, the CDR3 is TGTGCCAGCAGTTTTCCCGGGACTAGCGTGACCAAAAATATCCAGTACCTC.

The chain recombines TRBV7-3 with TRBJ1-1; no clear D. The CDR3 is 13 residues long. Germline lookup yields CDR1 SGHTA and CDR2 FQGTGA. Here the CDR3 reads CTSSPNDGVRAFF. The CDR3 bases are TGTACTAGCAGCCCCAACGACGGGGTACGCGCTTTCTTT.

V is TRBV19 and J is TRBJ1-6; D is ambiguous. Per germline, CDR1 LNHDA and CDR2 SQIVND (reference sequence). Trimming shortened V by 11 bases and J by 5 bases, and 13 bases separated the two germline ends. This CDR3 has 13 amino acids. The CDR3 here is CAARNVDNSPLHF. The CDR3 region has the DNA TGTGCCGCTAGAAACGTCGATAATTCACCCCTCCACTTT.

As regards this clonotype: At one boundary the junction diverges from the germline segment, which might be a read error. The V call is TRBV11-2, the J call TRBJ2-6; maybe TRBD2 (5 bases). Germline values: CDR1 SGHAT, CDR2 FQNNGV. The CDR3 loop spans 15 amino acids. The CDR3 sequence: CATQRPRTGVNVLTF. The CDR3 DNA reads TGTGCCACCCAGCGGCCGCGTACTGGGGTCAACGTCCTGACTTTC.

This clonotype came up many times. This rearrangement joins TRBV29-1 to TRBJ2-5; D is possibly TRBD1 (6 bases). This CDR3 region has 13 residues. Trimming pared 2 bases from V and 6 bases from J, leaving 13 bases between. Germline V gene lookup returns CDR1 SQVTM and CDR2 ANQGSEA. The CDR3 DNA is TGCAGCGTTGAAACTGGGGGCGGAAAGACCCAGTACTTC. Its translation is CSVETGGGKTQYF. The complete variable domain, with remaining parts taken from reference TRBV29-1 and TRBJ2-5, reads SAVISQKPSRDICQRGTSLTIQCQVDSQVTMMFWYRQQPGQSLTLIATANQGSEATYESGFVIDKFPISRPNLTFSTLTVSNMSPEDSSIYLCSVETGGGKTQYFGPGTRLLVL.

For this clonotype: Given a much more abundant clone one base away, this may be a read error. The rearrangement joins TRBV28 to TRBJ2-7, with 9 bases fitting TRBD2. Trimming took 8 bases from V and 5 from J; bases not matched to a gene: 13. Germline values: CDR1 MDHEN, CDR2 SYDVKM. CDR3 length: 15 residues. The CDR3 spells CASGTCGRAKNEQYF. The CDR3 DNA follows: TGTGCCAGCGGGACTTGCGGGAGGGCCAAAAACGAGCAGTACTTC.

The V call is TRBV10-3, the J call TRBJ2-7, with a tentative D call TRBD2 (6 bases). The V gene lost 4 bases and the J gene lost 5 bases, with 18 bases spanning the gap. Germline values: CDR1 ENHRY, CDR2 SYGVKD. The CDR3 sequence is 15 residues long. CDR3 bases: TGTGCCATCAGTGCTTGGGGCGGGAACTCGCACGAGCAGTACTTC. Translation gives CAISAWGGNSHEQYF.

Turning to this clonotype: This sequence may be a read error, since a much larger clone differs from it by one base. V and J are TRBV30 and TRBJ2-7; tentative D call: TRBD1 (6 bases). The V end lost 0 bases, the J end lost 5 bases, and 11 bases lay between the germline ends. Germline CDR1 is GTSNPN and CDR2 is SVGIG (reference sequence). The CDR3 has 13 amino acids. CDR3 loop: CAWSVYRAHEQYF. CDR3 in DNA: TGTGCCTGGAGTGTATACAGGGCCCACGAGCAGTACTTC.